This TCR beta chain emerged from a study of blood T cell repertoires in COVID-19. Study overall: Some COVID-19 samples were acute and others convalescent; all came from the United States, Italy and Spain.

Trimming removed 1 base from V and 7 bases from J, with 13 bases in between. The germline V gene encodes CDR1 SGHTA and CDR2 FQGNSA. This CDR3 contains 15 residues. Seattle researchers signed up patients amid active infection and tracked them longitudinally. Original processing notes: Estimates of nucleated cell counts were drawn from the amplification of reference gene primers. The data were produced by immunoSEQ multiplex PCR, yet TCRdb's version contains in-frame clones alone and is incomplete. V and J calls and clone size follow that table, whereas D and trimming were derived from the DNA. This sample has 150,000 or so clones, with more than 80% found just once.

This chain uses TRBV7-2 with TRBJ1-4; possible D gene TRBD1, 5 bases. Material: peripheral blood. The source is a man aged 18 to 29 with COVID-19, enrolled during active disease. The CDR3 protein is CASSLVVGEGEKLFF. The CDR3 region has the DNA TGTGCCAGCAGCTTAGTGGTAGGGGAGGGTGAAAAACTGTTTTTT. Using reference TRBV7-2 and TRBJ1-4 for the parts outside the CDR3, the full variable domain is GAGVSQSPSNKVTEKGKDVELRCDPISGHTALYWYRQSLGQGLEFLIYFQGNSAPDKSGLPSDRFSAERTGGSVSTLTIQRTQQEDSAVYLCASSLVVGEGEKLFFGSGTQLSVL.